This T cell receptor (beta chain) was recovered during a study of T-cell reconstitution after alpha-beta-depleted transplantation in children (dated by TCRdb to the mid-2010s). Background for the entire study: Using TCR repertoire profiling, the study quantitatively followed how T-cell immune reconstitution unfolded in children after TCRalphabeta/CD19-depleted allogeneic hematopoietic cell transplantation.

From V the trimming removes 0 bases and from J it removes 8 bases, while the gene matches leave 0 bases of the junction unaccounted for. For CDR1 and CDR2, the germline V gene lists KGHDR and SFDVKD. The CDR3 numbers 15 residues from cysteine through phenylalanine. Solely the CDR3 DNA is kept, with 45 bases framed from the first base. This clonotype was picked up many times. The target of this receptor is not known. It has no much larger one-base neighbor in the sample; base qualities were not kept. The method behind the library was PCR. Instrument used: Illumina HiSeq 2500. TCR library preparation used molecular barcoding, with unique molecular identifiers applied to normalize quantification of the TCRbeta repertoire. The public reads were reanalyzed by TCRdb: fastp trimming at Q25, MiXCR alignment, in-frame beta chains only. Records with the same CDR3 protein are collapsed into one entry carrying the most frequent genes and DNA. In this sample the table shows roughly 500,000 distinct CDR3 sequences, under 15% of which occur a single time. More than 5.5% of the sample belongs to the ten largest clones.

This receptor was obtained from a human donor who donated a stem cell graft to a child with combined immunodeficiency. The source material was PBMCs from the stem cell graft donor, sampled from the stem cell graft. Recombination connected TRBV24-1 to TRBJ2-1, with 13 junctional bases fitting TRBD2. At the DNA level, the sequence is TGTGCCACCAGTGATTTGGGACTAGCGGGAGATGAGCAGTTCTTC. It codes for CATSDLGLAGDEQFF.